The entry below gives a single T cell receptor (beta chain) sequence along with its context. This entry belongs to a study of blood T cell repertoires in COVID-19. Turning to the study itself: The cDNA or gDNA used as material had been derived from T cells, B-cell-depleted T cells, or PBMCs.

Some clones are missing from TCRdb's copy, which holds only in-frame ones; the method was immunoSEQ multiplex PCR. The sample has about 78,000 clones, approximately 86% seen once; the top ten hold roughly 5%. The CDR3 loop spans 12 amino acids. The V gene's germline CDR1 is MDHEN and CDR2 SYDVKM. V dropped 5 bases and J dropped 5 bases, with 9 bases sitting between them. The sequenced sample was peripheral blood. The chain is built from TRBV28 and TRBJ2-5; D might be TRBD2 (6 bases). The receptor's source is a man between 45 and 60 years old with active or convalescent COVID-19. In DNA form, the CDR3 reads TGTGCCAGCAGTCCAGGGAGGGAGACCCAGTACTTC. It encodes CASSPGRETQYF.